The 30 T cell receptor beta chains listed next were all sequenced from one sample in a study of cytomegalovirus exposure and HLA in healthy donors. Both 60 Vbeta primers and 13 Jbeta primers went into the PCR. The table came from immunoSEQ multiplex PCR; TCRdb's copy has only in-frame clones and leaves some out. The sample holds about 160,000 clones, around 76% seen once. The sample consisted of PBMCs. The source of these receptors is a girl aged 10-17 years in good health and CMV-seropositive.

V gene TRBV28 combines with J gene TRBJ1-2, with D maybe TRBD1 (6 bases). Germline V gives CDR1 MDHEN, CDR2 SYDVKM. The CDR3 has 13 amino acids. V lost 6 bases to trimming and J lost 8 bases, with 16 bases between them. The CDR3 DNA is TGTGCCAGCAGGATACAGGGATTTAAGGGCTACACCTTC. Translating it yields CASRIQGFKGYTF.

This clone has more than one count but fewer than ten. The chain uses TRBV18 and TRBJ2-3; no reliable D call. The V gene's germline CDR1 is KGHSH and CDR2 LQKENI. V was pared by 4 bases and J by 5 bases, with 4 bases between. This CDR3 comprises 11 residues. The CDR3 here is CASSLQDTQYF. The CDR3 DNA reads TGTGCCAGCTCACTACAAGATACGCAGTATTTT.

This clone was found a few times. The chain employs TRBV18 and TRBJ1-3, with D unresolved. CDR1 is KGHSH, CDR2 LQKENI, per germline. CDR3 length: 16 amino acids. Trimming took off 3 bases at V and 0 bases at J, with 12 bases between the two ends. The CDR3 reads CASSPLSDFSGNTIYF. The CDR3 coding sequence is TGTGCCAGCTCACCTCTGAGTGATTTCTCTGGAAACACCATATATTTT.

The J gene is TRBJ1-1, the V gene TRBV7-8; a possible D gene is TRBD1 (5 bases). This CDR3 has 13 amino acids. Germline assignment: CDR1 SGHVS and CDR2 FQNEAQ. V was shortened by 5 bases and J by 0 bases, with 7 bases between the two germline ends. CDR3 region: CASSTGVNTEAFF. Here the CDR3 DNA reads TGTGCCAGCAGCACGGGGGTGAACACTGAAGCTTTCTTT.

The chain carries TRBV5-1 and TRBJ2-7; 8 bases fit TRBD2. Trimming took 0 bases from V and 4 from J; bases not matched to a gene: 9. This CDR3 region has 16 residues. CDR1 and CDR2 (germline): SGHRS, YFSETQ. Here the CDR3 reads CASSLANGGADYEQYF. CDR3 DNA: TGCGCCAGCAGCTTGGCCAACGGGGGGGCCGATTACGAGCAGTACTTC.

CDR3 sequence (DNA): TGTGCCAGCAGTTACGACAGGGGTATGACTTTCTTT. Encoded protein: CASSYDRGMTFF. The chain joins TRBV6-5 to TRBJ1-1; 8 positions agree with TRBD1. Germline assignment: CDR1 MNHEY and CDR2 SVGAGI. The length of the CDR3 is 12 residues. V dropped 2 bases and J dropped 12; count of bases not matched to a gene: 5.

The rearrangement uses TRBV28 and TRBJ2-7; D possibly corresponds to TRBD1 (6 bases). The V and J ends lost 8 bases and 3 bases respectively, with 14 bases between them. CDR3 length: 13 amino acids. Germline V CDR1 and CDR2: MDHEN, SYDVKM. CDR3 DNA: TGTGCCAGCCACCAGGGGCCCGGCTACGAGCAGTACTTC. Protein sequence: CASHQGPGYEQYF.

The chain uses TRBV28 and TRBJ2-7; 7 bases fit TRBD2. The length of the CDR3 is 14 residues. CDR1 and CDR2 from the germline V gene are MDHEN and SYDVKM. The J segment lost 5 bases and the V segment lost 1 base, leaving 5 bases of the junction unmatched. The CDR3 is CASSLSGGSDEQYF. Here the CDR3 DNA reads TGTGCCAGCAGTTTATCTGGCGGGAGCGACGAGCAGTACTTC. Combining the CDR3 with reference TRBV28 and TRBJ2-7 gives the whole variable domain DVKVTQSSRYLVKRTGEKVFLECVQDMDHENMFWYRQDPGLGLRLIYFSYDVKMKEKGDIPEGYSVSREKKERFSLILESASTNQTSMYLCASSLSGGSDEQYFGPGTRLTVT.

The chain joins TRBV5-4 to TRBJ2-7, with D hard to call. Germline CDR1 reads SGHNT; CDR2 reads YYREEE (reference sequence). Trimming took off 0 bases at V and 6 bases at J, with 4 bases between the two ends. The CDR3 contains 11 residues. The CDR3 DNA follows: TGTGCCAGCAGCTTGGATAGCGAGCAGTACTTC. Its translation: CASSLDSEQYF.

The chain recombines TRBV28 with TRBJ1-2, with a possible D match to TRBD1 (5 bases). Germline assignment: CDR1 MDHEN and CDR2 SYDVKM. The CDR3 extends over 15 amino acids. Trimming took 5 bases from V and 0 from J, leaving 13 bases between them. In DNA, the CDR3 is TGTGCCAGCAGTACCACACAGGAAGCTAACTATGGCTACACCTTC. Its translation is CASSTTQEANYGYTF.

This chain uses TRBV2 with TRBJ1-5; possibly TRBD1 for D (6 bases). Germline V gives CDR1 SNHLY, CDR2 FYNNEI. The CDR3 has 15 residues. V was trimmed by 3 bases and J by 0 bases, leaving 9 bases between them. CDR3 region: CASSEQGYSNQPQHF. The DNA for the CDR3 is TGTGCCAGCAGTGAGCAGGGGTATAGCAATCAGCCCCAGCATTTT.

The chain employs TRBV28 and TRBJ1-4; D may be TRBD1 (5 bases). The CDR3 covers 14 residues. Germline V gives CDR1 MDHEN, CDR2 SYDVKM. Trimming left V 6 bases short and J 5 bases short, with 13 bases between. In nucleotides, the CDR3 is TGTGCCAGCAGGCCAGGGATGTGGAATGAAAAACTGTTTTTT. It is translated as CASRPGMWNEKLFF.

The V call is TRBV6-1, the J call TRBJ2-7, with D perhaps TRBD2 (5 bases). CDR1 MNHNS and CDR2 SASEGT come from the germline V gene. V was shortened by 6 bases and J by 2 bases, with 17 bases between the two germline ends. The CDR3 is 15 amino acids. CDR3 loop: CASRVEIEGTYEQYF. The CDR3 region has the DNA TGTGCCAGCAGAGTGGAGATAGAGGGAACCTACGAGCAGTACTTC.

V gene TRBV5-1 combines with J gene TRBJ1-3; D remains unclear. Trimming took 5 bases from V and 0 from J, leaving 9 bases between them. The length of the CDR3 is 14 residues. CDR1 SGHRS and CDR2 YFSETQ come from the germline V gene. In DNA, the CDR3 is TGCGCCAGCAGGACCGGGATCTCTGGAAACACCATATATTTT. Protein sequence: CASRTGISGNTIYF.

The chain employs TRBV18 and TRBJ2-6, with 8 bases identical to TRBD2. The CDR3 contains 17 residues. The germline V gene encodes CDR1 KGHSH and CDR2 LQKENI. Trimming took 3 bases from V and 2 from J; bases not matched to a gene: 6. The CDR3 sequence is CASSPLAGGAGANVLTF. CDR3 DNA: TGTGCCAGCTCACCCCTGGCGGGGGGCGCTGGGGCCAACGTCCTGACTTTC. The whole variable domain, remainder taken from reference TRBV18 and TRBJ2-6, is NAGVMQNPRHLVRRRGQEARLRCSPMKGHSHVYWYRQLPEEGLKFMVYLQKENIIDESGMPKERFSAEFPKEGPSILRIQQVVRGDSAAYFCASSPLAGGAGANVLTFGAGSRLTVL.

This chain connects TRBV18 to TRBJ2-7, with D perhaps TRBD2 (5 bases). CDR1 and CDR2 from the germline V gene are KGHSH and LQKENI. The CDR3 is 14 amino acids. Trimming removed 0 bases at V and 0 bases at J, with 6 bases between. The CDR3 coding sequence is TGTGCCAGCTCACCACCGGGGAGCTCCTACGAGCAGTACTTC. Translated, it gives CASSPPGSSYEQYF.

This clone was picked up one time. V is TRBV28 and J is TRBJ2-7; D not certain. CDR1 and CDR2 (germline): MDHEN, SYDVKM. V gave up 8 bases and J gave up 6 bases, with 14 bases separating them. This CDR3 has 12 residues. The CDR3, as DNA: TGTGCCAGCGGCCCAGGTTCTGGCGAGCAGTACTTC. This translates into CASGPGSGEQYF. The full variable domain, in which reference TRBV28 and TRBJ2-7 provide the parts outside the CDR3, is DVKVTQSSRYLVKRTGEKVFLECVQDMDHENMFWYRQDPGLGLRLIYFSYDVKMKEKGDIPEGYSVSREKKERFSLILESASTNQTSMYLCASGPGSGEQYFGPGTRLTVT.

The V and J genes are TRBV28 and TRBJ2-1; D is perhaps TRBD1 (7 bases). Trimming took 1 base from V and 10 from J, leaving 23 bases between them. CDR3 size: 17 residues. CDR1 and CDR2 (germline): MDHEN, SYDVKM. CDR3 sequence (DNA): TGTGCCAGCAGTTTATTGTCGGGCGGGGATGGAGGGGGCGAGCAGTTCTTC. As protein: CASSLLSGGDGGGEQFF.

The gene calls are TRBV6-1 and TRBJ2-7; TRBD1 aligns across 7 bases. V dropped 2 bases and J dropped 3; count of bases not matched to a gene: 7. This CDR3 has 15 residues. CDR1 and CDR2 from the germline V gene are MNHNS and SASEGT. The CDR3 coding sequence is TGTGCCAGCAGTGAAAGGGGGCCGCGGTTCTACGAGCAGTACTTC. Encoded protein: CASSERGPRFYEQYF.

The chain employs TRBV29-1 and TRBJ1-2, with D uncertain. The CDR3 runs to 13 residues. CDR1 and CDR2 (germline): SQVTM, ANQGSEA. V lost 0 bases and J 7 bases, leaving 12 bases between the germline ends. This CDR3 is CSVEDLGGSGYTF. DNA for the CDR3: TGCAGCGTTGAAGATCTTGGCGGAAGTGGCTACACCTTC.

The rearrangement joins TRBV11-1 to TRBJ2-1; no clear D gene. The germline gives CDR1 SGHAT, CDR2 FQDESV (reference sequence). The CDR3 length is 13 residues. The germline V and J ends were trimmed by 5 bases and 9 bases, with 14 bases remaining between them. CDR3 sequence: CASSLSWLLEQFF. CDR3 nucleotide sequence: TGTGCCAGCAGCCTATCCTGGTTGCTTGAGCAGTTCTTC.

This clone was seen just once. The CDR3 nucleotides read TGTGCCAGCAGCTCCCGACTAGCGGGGGGGCGTCGAGTGACCCAGTACTTC. It codes for CASSSRLAGGRRVTQYF. This chain connects TRBV7-8 to TRBJ2-5; 14 bases are shared with TRBD2. CDR3 length: 17 residues. V lost 4 bases, J lost 7 bases, and 11 bases stayed unmatched. Germline loops: CDR1 SGHVS, CDR2 FQNEAQ.

The genes are TRBV7-8 and TRBJ1-4, with unresolved D. V was cut by 5 bases and J by 0 bases, with 10 bases left in between. CDR1 and CDR2 from the germline V gene are SGHVS and FQNEAQ. The CDR3 length is 15 residues. CDR3 DNA sequence: TGTGCCAGCAGCCCCGGGGAAGCAACTAATGAAAAACTGTTTTTT. This gives the protein CASSPGEATNEKLFF.

V gene TRBV5-8 combines with J gene TRBJ2-7; the match to TRBD1 covers 9 bases. The CDR3 runs to 15 residues. Germline lookup yields CDR1 SGHTS and CDR2 YDEGEE. After removal of 1 base from V and 6 bases from J, the junction contained 8 bases not matched to a gene. The chain's CDR3 is CASSLFWTGDSEQYF. For the CDR3, the DNA is TGTGCCAGCAGCTTGTTCTGGACAGGGGATAGCGAGCAGTACTTC.

This chain uses TRBV9 with TRBJ2-1, with TRBD1 matching 7 bases. V shed 4 bases and J 7 bases; nucleotides not matched to a gene: 11. CDR3 length: 15 residues. CDR1 is SGDLS and CDR2 is YYNGEE in the germline V gene. CDR3 region: CASSPTSGTENEQFF. For the CDR3, the DNA is TGTGCCAGCAGCCCAACTTCCGGGACAGAAAATGAGCAGTTCTTC. Together with reference TRBV9 and TRBJ2-1, the CDR3 gives the full variable domain: DSGVTQTPKHLITATGQRVTLRCSPRSGDLSVYWYQQSLDQGLQFLIQYYNGEERAKGNILERFSAQQFPDLHSELNLSSLELGDSALYFCASSPTSGTENEQFFGPGTRLTVL.

The rearrangement joins TRBV18 to TRBJ2-1, with 7 bases matching TRBD2. The length of the CDR3 is 14 residues. CDR1 is KGHSH and CDR2 is LQKENI in the germline V gene. The V segment lost 2 bases and the J segment 7 bases; nucleotides outside the gene matches: 5. In DNA, the CDR3 is TGTGCCAGCTCACCAGGGGGGGGACCAAATGAGCAGTTCTTC. This translates into CASSPGGGPNEQFF.

As to this clone: Its ends do not fully match the called genes, so a read error is possible. This chain links TRBV30 with TRBJ2-7, with 7 bases matching TRBD1. The CDR3 extends over 16 amino acids. Germline values: CDR1 GTSNPN, CDR2 SVGIG (reference sequence). The CDR3 sequence: CDWSPPPTGPSYEQYF. In DNA form, the CDR3 reads TGTGACTGGAGTCCCCCCCCGACAGGGCCTTCCTACGAGCAGTACTTC.

The chain joins TRBV5-6 to TRBJ2-7, with TRBD1 identical over 10 bases. Germline CDR1 reads SGHDT; CDR2 reads YYEEEE. The V gene end was trimmed by 4 bases and the J gene end by 1 base; junction bases not matched to a gene: 8. This CDR3 has 16 amino acids. CDR3 sequence: CASSPTGTGVSYEQYF. CDR3 nucleotide sequence: TGTGCCAGCAGCCCCACCGGGACAGGGGTTTCCTACGAGCAGTACTTC.

J is TRBJ2-7 and V is TRBV29-1, with a tentative D call TRBD1 (5 bases). V lost 7 bases and J 5 bases, leaving 15 bases between the germline ends. The germline gives CDR1 SQVTM, CDR2 ANQGSEA. The CDR3 spans 12 residues. The CDR3 sequence: CSAYGPGNEQYF. The CDR3, as DNA: TGCAGCGCTTACGGGCCAGGGAACGAGCAGTACTTC.

The J gene is TRBJ2-3, the V gene TRBV7-3, with 11 nucleotides matching TRBD2. The CDR3 totals 14 residues. The junction had 4 bases not matched to a gene; V was cut back by 6 bases and J by 5 bases. CDR1 and CDR2 (germline): SGHTA, FQGTGA. The CDR3 protein is CASSIAGGRDTQYF. Here the CDR3 DNA reads TGTGCCAGCAGTATAGCGGGGGGGCGAGATACGCAGTATTTT.